Sequencing of this TCR beta chain was carried out in a study of blood T cell repertoires in COVID-19. Study at large: Specimens from acute and convalescent COVID-19 originated in the United States, Italy and Spain. The cDNA or gDNA used as material had been derived from T cells, B-cell-depleted T cells, or PBMCs.

Germline V gives CDR1 SGHTA, CDR2 FQGNSA. The CDR3 extends over 15 amino acids. Trimming took off 3 bases at V and 6 bases at J, with 16 bases between the two ends. Authors' analysis steps: Amplifying reference gene primers gave estimates of nucleated cell counts. Sequenced by immunoSEQ multiplex PCR; TCRdb stores in-frame clones only, minus some. The V and J calls and the clone size are those of that table, but D and trimming were determined from the DNA. The data show 83,000 or so clones, with around 80% seen just once and 21% held by the top ten. Sequenced sample: peripheral blood. This receptor was identified in a human donor in a cohort sampled during active COVID-19. V gene TRBV7-2 combines with J gene TRBJ2-3; D perhaps matches TRBD2 (6 bases). The CDR3 DNA reads TGTGCCAGCAGCTTTAGCGGAGCTGGCGCCGATACGCAGTATTTT. Translated: CASSFSGAGADTQYF.